These 25 T cell receptor beta chains were all obtained from the same sample, sequenced in a study of spatial heterogeneity in lung cancer. TCRdb used MiXCR to reprocess the 5' RACE reads, holding one entry per CDR3 protein. The sample holds 77,000 or so distinct CDR3 sequences, approximately 20% seen once. Noted time point: sample taken at primary tumor resection. Sequencing was performed on whole RNA extracted from tumor and nontumor lung tissue, or from frozen PBMC, and the material was left unsorted. Sequences were derived from PBMCs, sampled at surgery. The source is a male donor with early-stage non-small cell lung cancer.

J is TRBJ2-7 and V is TRBV5-1; the D gene could be TRBD1 or TRBD2 (5 bases each). The CDR3 consists of 16 residues. CDR1 is SGHRS and CDR2 is YFSETQ in the germline V gene. The V end lost 1 base, the J end lost 0 bases, and 14 bases lay between the germline ends. CDR3 sequence (DNA): TGCGCCAGCAGCTTGTTACCGGGGCCGAGCTCCTACGAGCAGTACTTC. This gives the protein CASSLLPGPSSYEQYF. Full variable domain (missing parts from reference TRBV5-1 and TRBJ2-7): KAGVTQTPRYLIKTRGQQVTLSCSPISGHRSVSWYQQTPGQGLQFLFEYFSETQRNKGNFPGRFSGRQFSNSRSEMNVSTLELGDSALYLCASSLLPGPSSYEQYFGPGTRLTVT.

This clonotype was seen a handful of times. The chain employs TRBV18 and TRBJ2-1, with D perhaps TRBD2 (6 bases). The CDR3 totals 11 residues. Germline lookup yields CDR1 KGHSH and CDR2 LQKENI. Trimming removed 3 bases from V and 10 bases from J, with 7 bases in between. The CDR3 protein is CASSPEGEQFF. CDR3 nucleotide sequence: TGTGCCAGCTCACCGGAGGGGGAGCAGTTCTTC.

Concerning this clonotype: A much more abundant neighbour one base away suggests this may be a read error. The V gene is TRBV10-3, the J gene TRBJ2-5; D may be TRBD2 (5 bases). Germline V gene data show CDR1 as ENHRY and CDR2 as SYGVKD. The CDR3 contains 13 residues. CDR3 residues: CVISEGRRETQYF. In nucleotides, the CDR3 is TGTGTCATCAGTGAGGGCCGAAGGGAGACCCAGTACTTC.

This clonotype was seen a few times. The chain recombines TRBV20-1 with TRBJ1-2; D remains ambiguous. The CDR3 runs to 14 residues. In germline, CDR1 is DFQATT, CDR2 SNEGSKA (reference sequence). Trimming pared 5 bases from V and 3 bases from J, leaving 16 bases between. DNA of the CDR3: TGCAGTGCTCGGACGCCCCCTCAGGACTATGGCTACACCTTC. Translation gives CSARTPPQDYGYTF.

The genes are TRBV18 and TRBJ1-6; D remains ambiguous. The CDR3 is 15 residues long. Germline CDR1 and CDR2: KGHSH and LQKENI. Trimming left V 1 base short and J 7 bases short, with 11 bases between. The CDR3 DNA reads as TGTGCCAGCTCACCACTCCCGGGTATGAATTCACCCCTCCACTTT. Amino acid sequence: CASSPLPGMNSPLHF.

The gene calls are TRBV10-3 and TRBJ2-7; 10 bases are shared with TRBD1. The CDR3 has 13 amino acids. V lost 8 bases to trimming and J lost 6 bases; unmatched junction nucleotides: 7. The germline gives CDR1 ENHRY, CDR2 SYGVKD. CDR3 nucleotides: TGTGCCATCGATTCCGGGACAGGGGTCGAGCAGTACTTC. It is translated as CAIDSGTGVEQYF.

This clonotype was counted between two and nine times. V usage is TRBV18 and J usage is TRBJ2-5; no clear D. The V and J ends lost 4 bases and 1 base respectively, with 7 bases between them. This CDR3 comprises 13 residues. Germline V lookup: CDR1 KGHSH, CDR2 LQKENI. CDR3: CASSLMPQETQYF. The CDR3 coding sequence is TGTGCCAGCTCACTGATGCCCCAAGAGACCCAGTACTTC.

The sample holds a few counts of this clonotype. The chain has TRBV20-1 and TRBJ1-1; D not certain. This CDR3 has 13 residues. CDR1 and CDR2 from the germline V gene are DFQATT and SNEGSKA (reference sequence). V shed 3 bases and J shed 6 bases, with 14 bases lying between them. CDR3 nucleotides: TGCAGTGCTAGGCCACTCCCGGGCGCTGAAGCTTTCTTT. Translating it yields CSARPLPGAEAFF.

This clonotype was seen a handful of times. The rearrangement uses TRBV4-3 and TRBJ1-3; 7 bases agree with TRBD1. CDR1 is LGHNA and CDR2 is YSLEER in the germline V gene. This CDR3 has 18 residues. Unmatched junction bases numbered 11, after V lost 2 bases and J lost 1 base. CDR3 sequence (DNA): TGCGCCAGCAGCCAATCCTTTGCCCCGGGACAGTCTGGAAACACCATATATTTT. Translation gives CASSQSFAPGQSGNTIYF.

At least ten counts were recorded for this clonotype. The chain is built from TRBV28 and TRBJ1-1; D possibly corresponds to TRBD1 (5 bases). Germline V CDR1 and CDR2: MDHEN, SYDVKM. CDR3 length: 16 residues. V lost 7 bases to trimming and J lost 1 base, with 19 bases between them. CDR3 sequence: CASTLKGALGNTEAFF. The CDR3, as DNA: TGTGCCAGCACCTTAAAAGGGGCGCTCGGGAACACTGAAGCTTTCTTT.

This clonotype was detected only a few times. The rearrangement joins TRBV18 to TRBJ2-3; D tentatively fits TRBD1 or TRBD2 (5 bases each). The V gene's germline CDR1 is KGHSH and CDR2 LQKENI. This CDR3 has 14 amino acids. Trimming shortened V by 8 bases and J by 3 bases, and 15 bases separated the two germline ends. The CDR3 protein is CASLAGTVTDTQYF. In DNA, the CDR3 is TGTGCCAGCCTAGCCGGGACGGTGACAGATACGCAGTATTTT.

Worth noting for this clonotype: At one end the junction does not follow the germline gene, possibly because of a read error. This sequence joins TRBV27 and TRBJ1-5, with no clear D. The V gene's germline CDR1 is MNHEY and CDR2 SMNVEV (reference sequence). This CDR3 has 15 residues. CDR3 protein: CASSFHGDSDQPQHF. Here the CDR3 DNA reads TGTGCCAGCAGTTTTCATGGGGATAGCGATCAGCCCCAGCATTTT.

Note on this clonotype: Since a much larger clone is just one base distant, this may be a read error. This chain connects TRBV21-1 to TRBJ2-2. TRBV21-1 is deemed a pseudogene. This CDR3 is 15 amino acids long. The CDR3 loop is CASSSQGPNTGELFF. The CDR3 nucleotides are TGTGCCAGCAGCTCCCAGGGGCCTAACACCGGGGAGCTGTTTTTT.

This clonotype has just a few counts. The V call is TRBV27, the J call TRBJ1-1; a possible D gene is TRBD1 (5 bases). Germline V gives CDR1 MNHEY, CDR2 SMNVEV (reference sequence). The CDR3 totals 13 residues. Trimming left V 4 bases short and J 4 bases short, with 10 bases between. The CDR3 region is CASSSHGGTEAFF. CDR3 coding DNA: TGTGCCAGCAGTTCCCACGGGGGCACTGAAGCTTTCTTT.

This clonotype was observed a handful of times. The chain employs TRBV7-2 and TRBJ2-1, with no clear D. The germline CDR1 and CDR2 sequences are SGHTA and FQGNSA. The length of the CDR3 is 12 residues. V lost 5 bases to trimming and J lost 2 bases, with 4 bases between them. The CDR3 sequence is CASSPTYNEQFF. CDR3 sequence (DNA): TGTGCCAGCAGCCCGACCTACAATGAGCAGTTCTTC.

This clonotype has just a few counts. The chain joins TRBV12-3 or TRBV12-4 to TRBJ1-1; 8 nucleotides align to TRBD1. V was clipped by 5 bases and J by 12 bases; unmatched bases: 11. The CDR3 contains 13 residues. The CDR3 DNA is TGTGCCAGCAGTCAACGACAGGGGTTCGGGACTTTCTTT. As protein: CASSQRQGFGTFF.

The rearrangement joins TRBV5-1 to TRBJ1-2; TRBD1 aligns across 9 bases. CDR1 and CDR2 (germline): SGHRS, YFSETQ. The CDR3 length is 14 residues. J gave up 5 bases and V 4 bases, and 6 bases lay outside the gene matches. CDR3 amino acids: CASSMDRGGYGYTF. For the CDR3, the DNA is TGCGCCAGCAGCATGGACAGGGGAGGATATGGCTACACCTTC.

CDR3 DNA sequence: TGTGCCAGCAGCTTAAACTTGGGGGTAGACACTGAAGCTTTCTTT. The encoded protein is CASSLNLGVDTEAFF. The rearrangement links TRBV7-9 to TRBJ1-1; possible D gene TRBD1, 5 bases. Germline CDR1 is SEHNR and CDR2 is FQNEAQ (reference sequence). Trimming removed 2 bases at V and 3 bases at J, with 13 bases between. The length of the CDR3 is 15 residues.

CDR3 loop: CSVVETTNEKLFF. CDR3 DNA: TGCAGCGTTGTGGAAACAACTAATGAAAAACTGTTTTTT. The chain has TRBV29-1 and TRBJ1-4; no firm D call. The CDR3 is 13 residues long. Looked up from germline, CDR1 is SQVTM and CDR2 is ANQGSEA. V lost 4 bases and J lost 0, with 6 bases in between.

The chain joins TRBV20-1 to TRBJ2-6; D remains unclear. V was trimmed by 3 bases and J by 0 bases, leaving 9 bases between them. Germline CDR1 DFQATT, CDR2 SNEGSKA (reference sequence). The CDR3 is 15 amino acids. Written as DNA, the CDR3 is TGCAGTGCTAGCGCGCAGGCCTCTGGGGCCAACGTCCTGACTTTC. This encodes CSASAQASGANVLTF.

The chain recombines TRBV28 with TRBJ1-3; D call uncertain. CDR3 length: 12 residues. Germline V gene lookup returns CDR1 MDHEN and CDR2 SYDVKM. Trimming removed 3 bases from V and 0 bases from J, with 0 bases in between. Here the CDR3 reads CASSFSGNTIYF. DNA of the CDR3: TGTGCCAGCAGTTTCTCTGGAAACACCATATATTTT.

This chain joins TRBV3-1 and TRBJ2-3, with D unclear. Between the trimmed V and J ends, which lost 5 bases and 4 bases, there was a span of 13 bases. This CDR3 has 14 residues. Per germline, CDR1 LGHDT and CDR2 YNNKEL (reference sequence). In DNA, the CDR3 is TGTGCCAGCAGCTCGTTTGTGGCGGCAGATACGCAGTATTTT. Protein product: CASSSFVAADTQYF.

This clonotype turned up a few times. The chain links TRBV24-1 to TRBJ2-2; D gene unclear. The germline gives CDR1 KGHDR, CDR2 SFDVKD. CDR3 length: 14 amino acids. The V end lost 5 bases, the J end lost 0 bases, and 6 bases lay between the germline ends. For the CDR3, the DNA is TGTGCCACCAGTGGCGGTACGAACACCGGGGAGCTGTTTTTT. This codes for CATSGGTNTGELFF.

This clonotype has a handful of counts. The gene calls are TRBV5-4 and TRBJ1-1; no clear D. V was cut by 0 bases and J by 0 bases, with 15 bases left in between. Germline CDR1 is SGHNT and CDR2 is YYREEE (reference sequence). The CDR3 sequence is 17 residues long. The CDR3: CASSLAPGGWVNTEAFF. The CDR3 DNA reads as TGTGCCAGCAGCTTGGCCCCCGGTGGTTGGGTGAACACTGAAGCTTTCTTT.

The V call is TRBV30, the J call TRBJ1-1, with unresolved D. V gave up 1 base and J gave up 1 base, with 19 bases separating them. The CDR3 consists of 17 residues. Per germline, CDR1 GTSNPN and CDR2 SVGIG (reference sequence). CDR3 amino acids: CAWSGEVEASGNTEAFF. The CDR3 bases are TGTGCCTGGAGTGGAGAAGTGGAGGCTTCGGGGAACACTGAAGCTTTCTTT.